This entry concerns a single T cell receptor (beta chain). This sample was taken from a study of Tregs in tolerant kidney transplant recipients. TCRdb keeps only in-frame clones here, not all; method: immunoSEQ multiplex PCR. The table includes 240,000 or so clones, around 81% detected once. This CDR3 has 12 residues. Deletions cut 4 bases from V and 1 base from J, with 5 bases between. CDR1 SGHRS and CDR2 YFSETQ come from the germline V gene. What was sequenced was CD4+ T cells from blood. The clonotype originates from a human donor in good health. The V call is TRBV5-1, the J call TRBJ1-1, with no clear D. CDR3 loop: CASSPPNTEAFF. The DNA for the CDR3 is TGCGCCAGCAGCCCACCGAACACTGAAGCTTTCTTT.